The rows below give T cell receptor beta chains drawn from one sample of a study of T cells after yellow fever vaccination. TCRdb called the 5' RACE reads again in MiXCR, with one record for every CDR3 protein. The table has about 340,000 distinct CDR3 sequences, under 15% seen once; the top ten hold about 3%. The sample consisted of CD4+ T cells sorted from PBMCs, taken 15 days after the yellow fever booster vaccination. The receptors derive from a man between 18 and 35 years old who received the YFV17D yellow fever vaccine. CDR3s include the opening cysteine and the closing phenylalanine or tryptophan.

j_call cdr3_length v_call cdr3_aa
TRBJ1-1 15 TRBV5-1 CASSSGQAGGTEAFF
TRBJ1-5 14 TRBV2 CASSFSDSNQPQHF
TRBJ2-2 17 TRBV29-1 CSAGGRLTGAAAGELFF
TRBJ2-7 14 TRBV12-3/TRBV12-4 CASSFEDGAYEQYF
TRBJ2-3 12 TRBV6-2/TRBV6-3 CASSRGWDTQYF
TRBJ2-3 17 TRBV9 CASSLLSSGGITDTQYF
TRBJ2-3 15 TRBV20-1 CSATLRRGDPDTQYF
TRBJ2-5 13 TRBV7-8 CASSLAYTETQYF
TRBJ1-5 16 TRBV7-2 CASSPGWTGGNQPQHF
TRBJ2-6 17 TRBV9 CASSVGGRVAGANVLTF
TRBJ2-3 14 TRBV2 CASRGGPSTDTQYF
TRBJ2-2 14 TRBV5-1 CASSFMKATGELFF
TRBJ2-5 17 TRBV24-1 CATSEPKRDRGRETQYF
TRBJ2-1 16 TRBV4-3 CASSSFRDRETNEQFF
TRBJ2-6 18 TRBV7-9 CASSPRDSRSAGANVLTF
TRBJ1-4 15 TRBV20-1 CSARGPPGTNEKLFF
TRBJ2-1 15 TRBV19 CASSPAGGYPNEQFF
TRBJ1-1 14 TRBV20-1 CSARDSGFIAEAFF
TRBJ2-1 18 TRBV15 CATSRFGERGTIYNEQFF
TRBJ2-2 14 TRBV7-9 CASSVGRGTGELFF
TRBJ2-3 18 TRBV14 CASSQVTFGGGRYDTQYF
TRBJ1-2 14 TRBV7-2 CASSRDLGVYGYTF
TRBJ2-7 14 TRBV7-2 CASSSGTLYDEQYF
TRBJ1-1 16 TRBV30 CAWTPKGGNWGTEAFF
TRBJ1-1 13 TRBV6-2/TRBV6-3 CASSWWRDTEAFF
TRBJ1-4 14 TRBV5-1 CASSSRPSNEKLFF
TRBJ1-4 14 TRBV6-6 CASSARATNEKLFF
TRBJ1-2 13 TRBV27 CASSRGGASGYTF
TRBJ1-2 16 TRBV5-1 CASSLGGGAAGYGYTF
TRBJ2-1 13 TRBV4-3 CASSQDLGDEQFF
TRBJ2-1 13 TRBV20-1 CSPRAGGFNEQFF
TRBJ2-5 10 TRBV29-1 CSVRIETQYF
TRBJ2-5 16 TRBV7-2 CASSFWGGSSSETQYF
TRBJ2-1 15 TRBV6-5 CASSYSGLSYNEQFF
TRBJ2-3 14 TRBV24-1 CATSDAWGADTQYF
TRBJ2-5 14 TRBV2 CASSIYPSVETQYF
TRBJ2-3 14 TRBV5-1 CASSLDSGPDTQYF
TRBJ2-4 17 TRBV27 CASSLSLVAESKNIQYF
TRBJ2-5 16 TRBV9 CASSTSGGASQETQYF
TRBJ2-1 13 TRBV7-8 CASSLERDREQFF
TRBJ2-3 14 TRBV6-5 CASSATGGIDTQYF
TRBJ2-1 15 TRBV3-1 CASSKLAGGRREQFF
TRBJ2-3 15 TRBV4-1 CASSQDRSAADTQYF
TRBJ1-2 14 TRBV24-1 CATSPQPPNYGYTF
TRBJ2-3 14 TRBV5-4 CASSFTGSGDTQYF
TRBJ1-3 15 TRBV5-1 CASSERDGPGNTIYF
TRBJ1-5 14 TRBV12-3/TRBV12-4 CASSAQGAGQPQHF
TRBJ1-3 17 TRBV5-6 CASSLDGPLFSGNTIYF